These 6 T cell receptor beta chains were all obtained from the same sample, sequenced in a study of T cell responses to AZD1222 COVID-19 vaccine. The data were produced by immunoSEQ multiplex PCR, yet TCRdb's version contains in-frame clones alone and is incomplete. The sample carries 150,000 to 180,000 clones, about 85% recorded once. The starting material was peripheral blood, obtained on day 0 of AZD1222 vaccination. The origin of the receptors is an adult in good health.

V is TRBV19 and J is TRBJ2-6; 8 bases map to TRBD1. There are 16 residues in the CDR3. The germline CDR1 and CDR2 sequences are LNHDA and SQIVND (reference sequence). The trim removed 8 bases at V and 0 bases at J, leaving 6 bases unmatched. The CDR3 spells CASSGTGSSGANVLTF. The DNA for the CDR3 is TGTGCCAGTTCCGGGACAGGAAGCTCTGGGGCCAACGTCCTGACTTTC. The entire variable domain, with the rest obtained from reference TRBV19 and TRBJ2-6, is as follows: DGGITQSPKYLFRKEGQNVTLSCEQNLNHDAMYWYRQDPGQGLRLIYYSQIVNDFQKGDIAEGYSVSREKKESFPLTVTSAQKNPTAFYLCASSGTGSSGANVLTFGAGSRLTVL.

The V gene is TRBV28, the J gene TRBJ1-2, with D unclear. V dropped 5 bases and J dropped 5 bases, with 9 bases sitting between them. The CDR3 has 12 residues. Per the germline V gene, CDR1 is MDHEN and CDR2 is SYDVKM. CDR3 in DNA: TGTGCCAGCAGTCCCCTCGGGTATGGCTACACCTTC. It is translated as CASSPLGYGYTF.

This chain connects TRBV5-4 to TRBJ1-5; 10 bases align to TRBD1. The CDR3 has 16 amino acids. J gave up 11 bases and V 2 bases, and 13 bases lay outside the gene matches. CDR1 is SGHNT and CDR2 is YYREEE in the germline V gene (reference sequence). In nucleotides, the CDR3 is TGTGCCAGCAGCTTCCAAGGACAGGGGGGTAGAGAAGCCCAGCATTTT. This translates into CASSFQGQGGREAQHF.

The chain links TRBV19 to TRBJ2-1; 11 nucleotides line up with TRBD2. CDR3 length equals 14 residues. Trimming at V came to 10 bases and at J to 9 bases, leaving 11 bases not matched to a gene. The germline V gene has CDR1 LNHDA and CDR2 SQIVND (reference sequence). The CDR3 nucleotides read TGTGCCACACAGACTAGCGGGGAAGTTGGTGAGCAGTTCTTC. Translation gives CATQTSGEVGEQFF.

The gene calls are TRBV6-2 or TRBV6-3 and TRBJ2-3; 10 bases line up with TRBD2. Per the germline V gene, CDR1 is MNHEY and CDR2 is SVGEGT. The ends lost 6 bases at V and 3 bases at J; junction bases unmatched: 15. CDR3 length: 18 residues. The CDR3 loop is CASSPRPLLAGLTDTQYF. The CDR3 DNA sequence: TGTGCCAGCAGCCCCAGACCCCTACTAGCGGGGTTGACAGATACGCAGTATTTT.

In this sample, this clone turned up once. The chain recombines TRBV2 with TRBJ2-2, with D perhaps matching TRBD1 (5 bases). The V end was cut by 7 bases, the J end by 1 base, with 10 bases between. This CDR3 has 14 residues. Looked up from germline, CDR1 is SNHLY and CDR2 is FYNNEI. This CDR3 reads CASKGALNTGELFF. Written as DNA, the CDR3 is TGTGCCAGCAAAGGGGCCCTGAACACCGGGGAGCTGTTTTTT.